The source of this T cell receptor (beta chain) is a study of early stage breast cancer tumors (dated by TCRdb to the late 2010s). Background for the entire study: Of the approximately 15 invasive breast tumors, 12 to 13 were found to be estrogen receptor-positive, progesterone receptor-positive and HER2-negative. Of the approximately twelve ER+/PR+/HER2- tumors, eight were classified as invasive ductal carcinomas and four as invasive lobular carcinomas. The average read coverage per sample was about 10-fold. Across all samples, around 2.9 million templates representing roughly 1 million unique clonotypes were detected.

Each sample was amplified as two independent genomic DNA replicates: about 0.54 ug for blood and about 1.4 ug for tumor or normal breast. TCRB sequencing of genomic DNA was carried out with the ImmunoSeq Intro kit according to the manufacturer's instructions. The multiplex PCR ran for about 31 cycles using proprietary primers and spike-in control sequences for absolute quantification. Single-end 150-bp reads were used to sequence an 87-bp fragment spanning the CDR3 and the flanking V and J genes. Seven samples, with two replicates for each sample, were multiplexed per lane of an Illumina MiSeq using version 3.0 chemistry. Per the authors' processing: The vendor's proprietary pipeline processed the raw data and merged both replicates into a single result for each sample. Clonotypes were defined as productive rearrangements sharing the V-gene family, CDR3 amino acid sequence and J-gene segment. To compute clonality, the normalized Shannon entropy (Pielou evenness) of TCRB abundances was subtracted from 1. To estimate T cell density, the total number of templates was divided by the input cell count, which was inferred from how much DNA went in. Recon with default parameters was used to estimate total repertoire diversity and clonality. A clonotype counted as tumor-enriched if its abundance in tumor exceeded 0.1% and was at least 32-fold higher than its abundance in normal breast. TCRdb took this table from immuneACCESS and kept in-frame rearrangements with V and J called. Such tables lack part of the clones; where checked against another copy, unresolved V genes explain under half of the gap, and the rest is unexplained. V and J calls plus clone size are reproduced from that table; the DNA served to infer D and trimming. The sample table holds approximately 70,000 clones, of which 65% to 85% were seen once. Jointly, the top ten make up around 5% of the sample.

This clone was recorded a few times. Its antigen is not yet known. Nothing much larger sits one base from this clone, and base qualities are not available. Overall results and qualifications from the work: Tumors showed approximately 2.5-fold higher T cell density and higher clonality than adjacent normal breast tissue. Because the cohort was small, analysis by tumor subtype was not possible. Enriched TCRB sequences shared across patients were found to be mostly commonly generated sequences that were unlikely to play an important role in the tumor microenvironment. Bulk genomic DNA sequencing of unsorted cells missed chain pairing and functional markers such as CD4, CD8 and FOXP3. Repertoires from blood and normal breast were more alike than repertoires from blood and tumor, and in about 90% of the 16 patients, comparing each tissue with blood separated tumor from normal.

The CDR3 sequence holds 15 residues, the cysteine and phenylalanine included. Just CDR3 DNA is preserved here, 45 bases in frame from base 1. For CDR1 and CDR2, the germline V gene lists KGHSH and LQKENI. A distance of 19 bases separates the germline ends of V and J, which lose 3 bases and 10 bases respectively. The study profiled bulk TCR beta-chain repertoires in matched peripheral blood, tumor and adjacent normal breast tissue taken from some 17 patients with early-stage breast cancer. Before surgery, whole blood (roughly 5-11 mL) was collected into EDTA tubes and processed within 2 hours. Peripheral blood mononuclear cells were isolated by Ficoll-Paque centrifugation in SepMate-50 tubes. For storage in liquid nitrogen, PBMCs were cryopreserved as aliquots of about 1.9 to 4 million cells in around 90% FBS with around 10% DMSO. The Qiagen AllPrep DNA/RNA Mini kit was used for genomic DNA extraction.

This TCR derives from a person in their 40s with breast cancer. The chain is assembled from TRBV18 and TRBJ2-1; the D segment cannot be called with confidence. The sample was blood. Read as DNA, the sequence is TGTGCCAGCTCACCCGGACCCCTACCTAAGAGAGAGCAGTTCTTC. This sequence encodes CASSPGPLPKREQFF.